The rows below give T cell receptor beta chains drawn from one sample of a study of metastatic and nonmetastatic thyroid tumors. TCRdb re-processed the PCR reads through MiXCR. This table holds several thousand clones, roughly 15% found once. The source material was blood. The receptor source for this set is a female donor with papillary thyroid cancer or a benign thyroid nodule (not recorded which). Some clones in this sample may be carry-over from other donors' samples. Both conserved end residues are part of each CDR3. Fields, in order: CDR3 protein, CDR3 DNA, D gene, clone size, V gene, J gene. A D gene is named only where the DNA matches it firmly. The size of a clone is reported for some rows only, either as once, few or many, or as a class for expanded clones.

CASKGSLNTEAFF	TGTGCCAGCAAGGGCAGCTTGAACACTGAAGCTTTCTTT	-	-	TRBV28	TRBJ1-1
CASSPRTGPRYF	TGTGCCAGCAGCCCGAGGACCGGCCCAAGGTATTTT	-	medium-sized	TRBV7-2	TRBJ2-3
CASSLRTTGELFF	TGTGCCAGCAGCTTAAGGACCACCGGGGAGCTGTTTTTT	-	-	TRBV7-6	TRBJ2-2
CASSSPSTSGTGAEQYF	TGTGCCAGCAGCTCCCCATCGACTAGCGGGACGGGAGCCGAGCAGTACTTC	TRBD2	many	TRBV7-9	TRBJ2-7
CASSSRTGLNTEAFF	TGCGCCAGCAGCAGCCGGACAGGGCTGAACACTGAAGCTTTCTTT	TRBD1	many	TRBV4-1	TRBJ1-1
CSARERTYGYTF	TGCAGTGCTAGAGAGCGAACCTATGGCTACACCTTC	-	medium-sized	TRBV20-1	TRBJ1-2
CASKKTGVGSPLHF	TGTGCCAGTAAAAAAACAGGGGTTGGTTCACCCCTCCACTTT	TRBD1	-	TRBV19	TRBJ1-6
CASTTGRLYYGYTF	TGTGCCAGCACCACCGGACGTCTTTACTATGGCTACACCTTC	-	few	TRBV28	TRBJ1-2
CASSFDRSQETQYF	TGTGCCAGCAGTTTCGACAGGAGTCAAGAGACCCAGTACTTC	-	few	TRBV27	TRBJ2-5
CASSQEPRWELFF	TGTGCCAGCAGCCAAGAACCACGTTGGGAGCTGTTTTTT	-	many	TRBV3-1	TRBJ2-2